The next 13 T cell receptor beta chains were all read from a single sample in a study of T-cell memory formation after mild COVID-19. Via MiXCR, TCRdb re-called the 5' RACE reads, giving one row per CDR3 protein. The sample lists about 350,000 distinct CDR3 sequences, 25% to 30% occurring once. The material sequenced was PBMCs or a T cell subset sorted from them (not recorded which). Receptors originate from an adult woman who had mild COVID-19 (a few samples of this study predate the infection). Cell type and time point are not known.

This clonotype has only a few counts. This chain connects TRBV7-9 to TRBJ2-1; 11 bases align to TRBD2. Germline assignment: CDR1 SEHNR and CDR2 FQNEAQ (reference sequence). Unmatched junction bases numbered 5, after V lost 5 bases and J lost 5 bases. CDR3 length: 15 amino acids. The CDR3 spells CASSRGLAENNEQFF. The CDR3 DNA is TGTGCCAGCAGCCGGGGACTAGCGGAGAACAATGAGCAGTTCTTC.

This clonotype was detected many times. V and J are TRBV9 and TRBJ2-3; 7 bases map to TRBD2. CDR1 is SGDLS, CDR2 YYNGEE, per germline. This CDR3 has 16 residues. Trimming at V came to 3 bases and at J to 0 bases, leaving 7 bases not matched to a gene. The CDR3 loop is CASSETSGGSTDTQYF. The DNA for the CDR3 is TGTGCCAGCAGCGAGACCTCGGGGGGAAGCACAGATACGCAGTATTTT.

The CDR3 bases are TGCAGTGCTAGACGGACTAGCGGGAGGGACAATGAGCAGTTCTTC. Encoded protein: CSARRTSGRDNEQFF. The gene calls are TRBV20-1 and TRBJ2-1, with 15 nucleotides matching TRBD2. The germline gives CDR1 DFQATT, CDR2 SNEGSKA (reference sequence). V shed 2 bases, J shed 5 bases, and the junction held 1 base outside the gene matches. The CDR3 consists of 15 residues.

Many counts were recorded for this clonotype. The chain employs TRBV18 and TRBJ2-5; 7 bases match TRBD1. The V gene end was trimmed by 2 bases and the J gene end by 2 bases; junction bases not matched to a gene: 8. The germline CDR1 and CDR2 sequences are KGHSH and LQKENI. The CDR3 covers 16 residues. CDR3 protein: CASSPVTGAQQETQYF. CDR3 DNA: TGTGCCAGCTCACCAGTTACAGGGGCGCAACAAGAGACCCAGTACTTC.

The rearrangement uses TRBV7-8 and TRBJ2-3; the D is unclear. Trimming removed 1 base at V and 6 bases at J, with 8 bases between. This CDR3 has 13 residues. Looked up from germline, CDR1 is SGHVS and CDR2 is FQNEAQ. The CDR3 spells CASSLGVGDTQYF. The CDR3 region has the DNA TGTGCCAGCAGCTTAGGGGTGGGCGATACGCAGTATTTT.

The J gene is TRBJ1-1, the V gene TRBV7-2; D is unclear. Germline loops: CDR1 SGHTA, CDR2 FQGNSA. The CDR3 is made up of 15 amino acids. Trimming pared 5 bases from V and 5 bases from J, leaving 18 bases between. CDR3 DNA sequence: TGTGCCAGCAGCCCCTTCGGATGGGGTCGGACTGAAGCTTTCTTT. Translated, it gives CASSPFGWGRTEAFF.

This chain joins TRBV24-1 and TRBJ1-5; weak D call: TRBD1 (5 bases). V lost 9 bases and J lost 1, with 15 bases in between. This CDR3 is built from 15 residues. Looked up from germline, CDR1 is KGHDR and CDR2 is SFDVKD. The CDR3 spells CATSLGTASNQPQHF. The DNA of the CDR3 is TGTGCCACCTCTCTCGGGACGGCGAGCAATCAGCCCCAGCATTTT.

This clonotype turned up a few times. This chain uses TRBV7-2 with TRBJ2-2; possible D gene TRBD1, 5 bases. V was cut by 2 bases and J by 5 bases, with 9 bases left in between. The CDR3 totals 14 residues. Germline V gives CDR1 SGHTA, CDR2 FQGNSA. The CDR3 region is CASSLRQRTGELFF. In nucleotides, the CDR3 is TGTGCCAGCAGCTTAAGACAGAGGACCGGGGAGCTGTTTTTT.

The chain is built from TRBV7-8 and TRBJ1-2, with 7 bases fitting TRBD1. The CDR3 contains 15 residues. The V segment lost 5 bases and the J segment 7 bases; nucleotides outside the gene matches: 13. The germline V gene has CDR1 SGHVS and CDR2 FQNEAQ. This chain's CDR3 is CASSDGVGGAFGYTF. The CDR3 DNA follows: TGTGCCAGCAGCGATGGGGTAGGGGGCGCCTTTGGCTACACCTTC.

This chain joins TRBV5-1 and TRBJ1-2; D gene unclear. Trimming took off 4 bases at V and 4 bases at J, with 17 bases between the two ends. The CDR3 covers 15 residues. Germline-derived CDR1 and CDR2 are SGHRS and YFSETQ. CDR3 sequence reads: CASSAPSGHSYGYTF. The CDR3 nucleotides are TGCGCCAGCAGCGCCCCGAGCGGGCATAGCTATGGCTACACCTTC. Full variable domain (remainder filled in from reference TRBV5-1 and TRBJ1-2): KAGVTQTPRYLIKTRGQQVTLSCSPISGHRSVSWYQQTPGQGLQFLFEYFSETQRNKGNFPGRFSGRQFSNSRSEMNVSTLELGDSALYLCASSAPSGHSYGYTFGSGTRLTVV.

The chain has TRBV6-5 and TRBJ1-2; D is possibly TRBD1 (5 bases). This CDR3 contains 13 residues. Germline V gene data show CDR1 as MNHEY and CDR2 as SVGAGI. V dropped 6 bases and J dropped 8 bases, with 16 bases sitting between them. The CDR3 spells CASRTPGGKGYTF. The CDR3 DNA sequence: TGTGCCAGCAGAACACCCGGGGGGAAAGGCTACACCTTC.

The chain couples TRBV18 to TRBJ2-7; TRBD1 matches 8 bases. This CDR3 region has 15 residues. The J segment lost 0 bases and the V segment lost 3 bases, leaving 4 bases of the junction unmatched. Germline lookup yields CDR1 KGHSH and CDR2 LQKENI. In nucleotides, the CDR3 is TGTGCCAGCTCACCCGACAGGGGTCACTCCTACGAGCAGTACTTC. Translated: CASSPDRGHSYEQYF.

This clonotype has more than one count but fewer than ten. The chain has TRBV30 and TRBJ1-5; D perhaps matches TRBD1 (5 bases). The CDR3 covers 13 residues. V lost 4 bases, J lost 9 bases, and 16 bases lay in between. Per germline, CDR1 GTSNPN and CDR2 SVGIG (reference sequence). DNA of the CDR3: TGTGCCTGGAAAGTCGGGGGTTTGGGGCCCCAGCATTTT. As protein: CAWKVGGLGPQHF.